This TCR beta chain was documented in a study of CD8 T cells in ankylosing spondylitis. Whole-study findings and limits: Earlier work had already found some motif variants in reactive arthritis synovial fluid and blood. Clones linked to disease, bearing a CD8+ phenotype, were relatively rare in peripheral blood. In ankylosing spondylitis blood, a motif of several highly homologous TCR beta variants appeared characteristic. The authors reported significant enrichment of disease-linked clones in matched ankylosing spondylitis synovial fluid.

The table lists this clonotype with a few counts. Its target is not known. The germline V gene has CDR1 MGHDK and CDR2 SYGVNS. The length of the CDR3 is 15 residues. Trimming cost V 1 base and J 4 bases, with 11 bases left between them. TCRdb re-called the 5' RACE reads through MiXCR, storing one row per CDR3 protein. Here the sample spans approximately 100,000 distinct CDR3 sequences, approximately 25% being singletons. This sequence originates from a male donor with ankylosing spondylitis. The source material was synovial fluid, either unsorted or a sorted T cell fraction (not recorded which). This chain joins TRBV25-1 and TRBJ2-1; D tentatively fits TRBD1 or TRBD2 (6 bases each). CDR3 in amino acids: CASSESEGGYNEQFF. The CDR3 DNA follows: TGTGCCAGCAGTGAATCAGAGGGGGGTTACAATGAGCAGTTCTTC.